The 30 T cell receptor beta chains reported below all come from one sample, sequenced in a study of shared clonotypes between healthy human individuals. Measured with immunoSEQ multiplex PCR; TCRdb has only the in-frame clones, and not every one. The sample records millions of clones, roughly 94% being singletons. The sequenced sample consisted of naive CD4+ T cells sorted from blood. The subset here: CD45RA+ positively selected. The receptor set was obtained from a man between 18 and 29 years old in good health.

This rearrangement joins TRBV18 to TRBJ1-3; possible D gene TRBD1, 5 bases. V lost 6 bases to trimming and J lost 2 bases, with 17 bases between them. CDR1 and CDR2 (germline): KGHSH, LQKENI. There are 16 residues in the CDR3. The CDR3 is CASSPTAGGTGNTIYF. The CDR3 DNA sequence: TGTGCCAGCTCTCCGACGGCTGGGGGGACTGGAAACACCATATATTTT.

The chain couples TRBV27 to TRBJ1-1, with 7 bases fitting TRBD1. Germline V gene lookup returns CDR1 MNHEY and CDR2 SMNVEV (reference sequence). J was trimmed by 4 bases and V by 0 bases; bases with no gene match: 8. This CDR3 comprises 16 residues. CDR3 in DNA: TGTGCCAGCAGTTTATCGGGCTCATACAGGGGCACTGAAGCTTTCTTT. As protein: CASSLSGSYRGTEAFF.

CDR3: CASSLRGGNTEAFF. In DNA, the CDR3 is TGCGCCAGCAGCTTGCGAGGGGGGAACACTGAAGCTTTCTTT. The chain carries TRBV5-1 and TRBJ1-1; D possibly corresponds to TRBD1 (6 bases). The CDR3 covers 14 residues. CDR1 and CDR2 from the germline V gene are SGHRS and YFSETQ. V dropped 1 base and J dropped 1 base, with 8 bases sitting between them.

The chain combines TRBV5-6 with TRBJ1-6; TRBD1 might be the D (5 bases). The CDR3 runs 12 residues. V gave up 1 base and J gave up 14 bases, with 10 bases separating them. Germline CDR1 is SGHDT and CDR2 is YYEEEE. The CDR3 is CASSLPVGALHF. In DNA, the CDR3 is TGTGCCAGCAGCTTGCCTGTGGGGGCCCTCCACTTT.

V is TRBV7-8 and J is TRBJ1-3; D is uncertain. Trimming shortened V by 1 base and J by 4 bases, and 11 bases separated the two germline ends. CDR1 SGHVS and CDR2 FQNEAQ come from the germline V gene. This CDR3 is built from 15 residues. CDR3 bases: TGTGCCAGCAGCTTAGGTAAAGGACGCGGAAACACCATATATTTT. Its translation is CASSLGKGRGNTIYF.

This chain links TRBV15 with TRBJ1-2, with D perhaps TRBD1 (5 bases). The CDR3 loop spans 14 amino acids. CDR1 and CDR2 (germline): LNHNV, YYDKDF (reference sequence). V was clipped by 0 bases and J by 6 bases, with 11 bases between them. CDR3 sequence (DNA): TGTGCCACCAGCAGAGATGGGGGGGTGGATGGCTACACCTTC. This sequence encodes CATSRDGGVDGYTF.

CDR3 residues: CAWSVLAENYGYTF. DNA for the CDR3: TGTGCCTGGAGTGTACTGGCAGAAAACTATGGCTACACCTTC. The V gene is TRBV30, the J gene TRBJ1-2; D is undetermined. Germline CDR1 reads GTSNPN; CDR2 reads SVGIG (reference sequence). The CDR3 length is 14 residues. V lost 0 bases and J 2 bases, leaving 10 bases between the germline ends.

The rearrangement uses TRBV28 and TRBJ2-5; D ambiguous. V lost 6 bases, J lost 4 bases, and 6 bases lay in between. The CDR3 extends over 11 amino acids. Germline V gene sequence: CDR1 MDHEN, CDR2 SYDVKM. CDR3 bases: TGTGCCAGCAGGACCCTAGAGACCCAGTACTTC. This codes for CASRTLETQYF. The variable domain in full, with the rest retrieved from reference TRBV28 and TRBJ2-5, is DVKVTQSSRYLVKRTGEKVFLECVQDMDHENMFWYRQDPGLGLRLIYFSYDVKMKEKGDIPEGYSVSREKKERFSLILESASTNQTSMYLCASRTLETQYFGPGTRLLVL.

The chain uses TRBV9 and TRBJ2-5; the D is unclear. This CDR3 contains 13 residues. Germline V lookup: CDR1 SGDLS, CDR2 YYNGEE. V lost 1 base, J lost 7 bases, and 11 bases lay in between. The CDR3 DNA follows: TGTGCCAGCAGCGTATTGTCGGACGGGACCCAGTACTTC. Translating gives CASSVLSDGTQYF.

This clone was recorded at least ten times. V gene TRBV5-1 combines with J gene TRBJ1-5, with D possibly TRBD1 on 5 matching bases. The CDR3 is 14 amino acids. Germline CDR1 SGHRS, CDR2 YFSETQ. V was trimmed by 1 base and J by 7 bases, leaving 12 bases between them. The CDR3 DNA reads TGCGCCAGCAGCTTGACGGGGACGGGGCAGCCCCAGCATTTT. Protein product: CASSLTGTGQPQHF.

V gene TRBV5-1 combines with J gene TRBJ2-3, with a weak D call TRBD1 (6 bases). The V end lost 1 base, the J end lost 3 bases, and 9 bases lay between the germline ends. The CDR3 covers 14 residues. The V gene's germline CDR1 is SGHRS and CDR2 YFSETQ. In DNA form, the CDR3 reads TGCGCCAGCAGCTTGAACAGGGAGACAGATACGCAGTATTTT. Translating it yields CASSLNRETDTQYF.

The chain uses TRBV5-4 and TRBJ2-3; 8 bases are a match to TRBD2. The germline V gene encodes CDR1 SGHNT and CDR2 YYREEE (reference sequence). Trimming took 5 bases from V and 3 from J; bases not matched to a gene: 5. The CDR3 contains 14 residues. The chain's CDR3 is CASRTGGETDTQYF. As DNA, the CDR3 is TGTGCCAGCAGGACGGGGGGGGAGACAGATACGCAGTATTTT.

This clone was found once. The chain carries TRBV28 and TRBJ1-3; D is uncertain. Germline CDR1 reads MDHEN; CDR2 reads SYDVKM. There are 17 residues in the CDR3. The V gene lost 4 bases and the J gene lost 0 bases, with 16 bases spanning the gap. In DNA, the CDR3 is TGTGCCAGCAGTTCCCTCGGCACAGTTCTCTCTGGAAACACCATATATTTT. Translated, it gives CASSSLGTVLSGNTIYF.

This clone was observed once. V is TRBV25-1 and J is TRBJ2-7, with D unresolved. In germline, CDR1 is MGHDK, CDR2 SYGVNS. CDR3 length equals 12 residues. Trimming pared 2 bases from V and 3 bases from J, leaving 5 bases between. CDR3 in DNA: TGTGCCAGCAGTGAAGGCCTCTACGAGCAGTACTTC. It yields the protein CASSEGLYEQYF.

The chain employs TRBV2 and TRBJ2-7; D perhaps matches TRBD1 (5 bases). The CDR3 length is 12 residues. V dropped 5 bases and J dropped 5 bases, with 10 bases sitting between them. Germline loops: CDR1 SNHLY, CDR2 FYNNEI. The DNA for the CDR3 is TGTGCCAGCAGTCCTCAGGGCCACGAGCAGTACTTC. Amino acids: CASSPQGHEQYF.

The chain links TRBV19 to TRBJ1-2; TRBD1 is a possible D gene (5 bases). Trimming removed 4 bases at V and 2 bases at J, with 20 bases between. The CDR3 has 17 amino acids. Germline values: CDR1 LNHDA, CDR2 SQIVND (reference sequence). DNA of the CDR3: TGTGCCAGTAGTACGTATTCCGGGACCGTCGTAAACTATGGCTACACCTTC. Protein product: CASSTYSGTVVNYGYTF.

The chain has TRBV28 and TRBJ2-5; TRBD1 might be the D (6 bases). Trimming took 5 bases from V and 4 from J, leaving 14 bases between them. The CDR3 totals 14 residues. The germline gives CDR1 MDHEN, CDR2 SYDVKM. CDR3 sequence reads: CASSPPGHPETQYF. In DNA, the CDR3 is TGTGCCAGCAGTCCGCCGGGACACCCAGAGACCCAGTACTTC.

The chain combines TRBV10-3 with TRBJ1-4, with TRBD1 as a possible D gene (6 bases). The CDR3 runs 15 residues. The ends were cut back, 2 bases at V and 5 bases at J, with 12 bases in the middle. Per the germline V gene, CDR1 is ENHRY and CDR2 is SYGVKD. CDR3 coding DNA: TGTGCCATCAGTGAGACCGGACAGAAAAATGAAAAACTGTTTTTT. It specifies CAISETGQKNEKLFF.

V and J are TRBV10-3 and TRBJ1-4; 9 bases are shared with TRBD1. Germline-derived CDR1 and CDR2 are ENHRY and SYGVKD. CDR3 length: 16 amino acids. V dropped 4 bases and J dropped 5; count of bases not matched to a gene: 8. The CDR3 reads CAISGPPGQGNEKLFF. Here the CDR3 DNA reads TGTGCCATCAGTGGGCCCCCGGGACAGGGAAATGAAAAACTGTTTTTT.

This chain uses TRBV21-1 with TRBJ1-5. TRBV21-1 is noted as a pseudogene. This CDR3 has 18 amino acids. This chain's CDR3 is CASSKEEGKGTGNQPQHF. Written as DNA, the CDR3 is TGTGCCAGCAGCAAAGAGGAGGGGAAGGGGACGGGCAATCAGCCCCAGCATTTT.

The chain couples TRBV28 to TRBJ2-7; tentatively, D is TRBD2 (6 bases). The CDR3 covers 13 residues. Germline assignment: CDR1 MDHEN and CDR2 SYDVKM. V dropped 7 bases and J dropped 7 bases, with 17 bases sitting between them. CDR3 bases: TGTGCCAGCACCTCGCGGGGTGGGTGGGAGCAGTACTTC. It specifies CASTSRGGWEQYF.

The genes are TRBV5-4 and TRBJ1-2; D not resolved. Germline V gene sequence: CDR1 SGHNT, CDR2 YYREEE (reference sequence). Trimming took 4 bases from V and 4 from J, leaving 14 bases between them. The CDR3 totals 14 residues. CDR3 sequence reads: CASSPGEGSYGYTF. Here the CDR3 DNA reads TGTGCCAGCAGCCCCGGAGAGGGCTCCTATGGCTACACCTTC.

The CDR3 coding sequence is TGCGCCAGCAGCGCCATTGGGAGACAGGGGGCTTACGAGCAGTACTTC. Its translation: CASSAIGRQGAYEQYF. The chain combines TRBV5-1 with TRBJ2-7, with 10 bases matching TRBD1. CDR3 length equals 16 residues. Germline V gene sequence: CDR1 SGHRS, CDR2 YFSETQ. Trimming took 4 bases from V and 4 from J; bases not matched to a gene: 11.

The chain couples TRBV6-6 to TRBJ1-6; TRBD1 might be the D (5 bases). Germline loops: CDR1 MNHNY, CDR2 SVGAGI (reference sequence). This CDR3 has 12 amino acids. The V gene lost 7 bases and the J gene lost 10 bases, with 11 bases spanning the gap. In nucleotides, the CDR3 is TGTGCCAGCACCTCAGGGAACTCACCCCTCCACTTT. Amino acids: CASTSGNSPLHF.

J is TRBJ2-3 and V is TRBV5-1; D may be TRBD1 (5 bases). Germline loops: CDR1 SGHRS, CDR2 YFSETQ. Trimming removed 5 bases at V and 4 bases at J, with 17 bases between. The CDR3 sequence is 15 residues long. In DNA form, the CDR3 reads TGCGCCAGCAGGACAGAAGCTGGGATCGCAGATACGCAGTATTTT. Translation: CASRTEAGIADTQYF.

About this clone: Other nucleotide sequences in the sample specify the same CDR3. The V and J genes are TRBV18 and TRBJ2-7; possible D gene TRBD2, 5 bases. Per the germline V gene, CDR1 is KGHSH and CDR2 is LQKENI. The CDR3 spans 15 residues. The V end was cut by 0 bases, the J end by 0 bases, with 9 bases between. The CDR3 loop is CASSPPGLASYEQYF. The CDR3 DNA is TGTGCCAGCTCACCACCGGGCCTAGCCTCCTACGAGCAGTACTTC.

The rearrangement joins TRBV6-1 to TRBJ2-7; 8 nucleotides align to TRBD2. CDR1 and CDR2 (germline): MNHNS, SASEGT. The CDR3 sequence is 16 residues long. V lost 1 base and J lost 5; bases outside the gene matches: 10. The CDR3 nucleotides are TGTGCCAGCAGTGAAGTTAGCGGGGCAAGGCCCAACGAGCAGTACTTC. Its protein product is CASSEVSGARPNEQYF.

The chain couples TRBV27 to TRBJ2-2; D uncertain. The CDR3 length is 13 residues. Germline assignment: CDR1 MNHEY and CDR2 SMNVEV (reference sequence). The germline V and J ends were trimmed by 7 bases and 0 bases, with 6 bases remaining between them. The chain's CDR3 is CASKGTNTGELFF. CDR3 DNA sequence: TGTGCCAGCAAGGGCACGAACACCGGGGAGCTGTTTTTT.

The V gene is TRBV7-3, the J gene TRBJ2-3; 10 positions agree with TRBD2. V shed 3 bases, J shed 4 bases, and the junction held 4 bases outside the gene matches. The CDR3 is made up of 15 amino acids. Germline-derived CDR1 and CDR2 are SGHTA and FQGTGA. In DNA, the CDR3 is TGTGCCAGCAGCTTTAGCGGGGGGCGGGCAGATACGCAGTATTTT. Translated, it gives CASSFSGGRADTQYF.

This rearrangement joins TRBV2 to TRBJ1-2, with 8 bases identical to TRBD1. The CDR3 totals 14 residues. V was clipped by 6 bases and J by 2 bases; unmatched bases: 5. Germline V CDR1 and CDR2: SNHLY, FYNNEI. The CDR3 nucleotides are TGTGCCAGCAGGGATAGGACAGGGAACTATGGCTACACCTTC. It is translated as CASRDRTGNYGYTF.